This T cell receptor beta chain was recovered during a study of T-cell reconstitution after alpha-beta-depleted transplantation in children. V lost 5 bases, J lost 0 bases, and 0 bases stayed unmatched. CDR3 length equals 14 residues. Whole-study findings and limits: In some patients, recipient T cells and intrathymic progenitors surviving conditioning explained high day-60 diversity.

Preparation of the TCRbeta library involved a method that used unique molecular identifiers. TCRdb itself ran the PCR reads through MiXCR, one entry per CDR3 protein. The data show roughly 200,000 distinct CDR3 sequences, with approximately 6.3% seen just once and more than 5.5% held by the top ten. This clonotype was counted many times. The antigen remains undetermined. V is TRBV12-3 or TRBV12-4 and J is TRBJ2-1, with 8 bases that match TRBD2. The clonotype comes from a boy younger than 10 with acute lymphoblastic leukemia, due to receive a stem cell transplant. The source material was PBMCs, sampled before TCRalphabeta/CD19-depleted stem cell transplant. This CDR3 reads CASSSGSSYNEQFF. CDR3 coding DNA: TGTGCCAGCAGTAGCGGGAGCTCCTACAATGAGCAGTTCTTC.